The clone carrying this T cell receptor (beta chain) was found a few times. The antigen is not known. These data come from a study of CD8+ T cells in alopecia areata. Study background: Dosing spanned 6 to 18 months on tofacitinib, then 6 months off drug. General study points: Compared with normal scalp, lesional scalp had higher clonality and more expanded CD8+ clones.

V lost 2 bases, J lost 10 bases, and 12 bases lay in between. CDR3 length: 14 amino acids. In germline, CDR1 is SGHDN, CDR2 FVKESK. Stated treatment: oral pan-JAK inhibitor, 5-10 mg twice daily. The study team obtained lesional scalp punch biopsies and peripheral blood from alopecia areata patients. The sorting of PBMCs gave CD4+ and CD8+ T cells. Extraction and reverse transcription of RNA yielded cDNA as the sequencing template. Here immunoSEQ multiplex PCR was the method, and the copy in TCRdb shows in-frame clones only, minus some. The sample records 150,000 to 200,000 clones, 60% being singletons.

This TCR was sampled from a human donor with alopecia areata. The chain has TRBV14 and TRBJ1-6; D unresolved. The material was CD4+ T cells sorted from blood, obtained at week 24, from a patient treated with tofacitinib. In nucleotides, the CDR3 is TGTGCCAGCAGCCAATTGGCAGGCCTCTCACCCCTCCACTTT. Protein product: CASSQLAGLSPLHF.